This T cell receptor beta chain was observed in a study of blood T cell repertoires in COVID-19. Overall study: Material from acute and convalescent COVID-19 was sourced from the United States, Italy and Spain. Sample material is recorded as cDNA or gDNA derived from T cells, B-cell-depleted T cells, or PBMCs.

The CDR3 extends over 15 amino acids. J gave up 5 bases and V 1 base, and 5 bases lay outside the gene matches. Per germline, CDR1 SGHNT and CDR2 YYREEE (reference sequence). Authors' processing steps: Amplifying reference gene primers gave estimates of nucleated cell counts. TCRdb's table, derived via immunoSEQ multiplex PCR, lists solely in-frame clones and lacks some. That table furnishes V, J and clone size, whereas the DNA furnished D and trimming. The data show 97,000 or so clones, just under 85% seen once. This chain uses TRBV5-4 with TRBJ1-5, with 8 nucleotides matching TRBD1. The sequenced sample was peripheral blood. The receptor was isolated from a man between 65 and 85 years old with acute or convalescent COVID-19. CDR3 in amino acids: CASSLNRGIDQPQHF. The CDR3, as DNA: TGTGCCAGCAGCTTGAACAGGGGGATCGATCAGCCCCAGCATTTT.